This T cell receptor beta chain emerged from a study of blood T cell repertoires in COVID-19. Germline V gives CDR1 SGHVS, CDR2 FNYEAQ. This CDR3 contains 15 residues. Trimming at V came to 2 bases and at J to 8 bases, leaving 7 bases not matched to a gene. In the authors' methods: Estimation of nucleated cell counts was performed using reference gene primer amplification. The repertoire was sequenced with immunoSEQ multiplex PCR; TCRdb's copy has only in-frame clones and lacks some. The V and J calls and the clone size are those of that table, but D and trimming were determined from the DNA. The profile covers 90,000 to 120,000 clones, with around 84% appearing a single time and roughly 29% taken by the ten largest.

The chain carries TRBV7-6 and TRBJ1-2; 11 bases map to TRBD1. Input material: peripheral blood. The receptor was isolated from a man in his fifties or sixties with acute or convalescent COVID-19. CDR3: CASSLPRTGGWGYTF. CDR3 nucleotides: TGTGCCAGCAGCTTACCTAGGACAGGGGGCTGGGGCTACACCTTC.